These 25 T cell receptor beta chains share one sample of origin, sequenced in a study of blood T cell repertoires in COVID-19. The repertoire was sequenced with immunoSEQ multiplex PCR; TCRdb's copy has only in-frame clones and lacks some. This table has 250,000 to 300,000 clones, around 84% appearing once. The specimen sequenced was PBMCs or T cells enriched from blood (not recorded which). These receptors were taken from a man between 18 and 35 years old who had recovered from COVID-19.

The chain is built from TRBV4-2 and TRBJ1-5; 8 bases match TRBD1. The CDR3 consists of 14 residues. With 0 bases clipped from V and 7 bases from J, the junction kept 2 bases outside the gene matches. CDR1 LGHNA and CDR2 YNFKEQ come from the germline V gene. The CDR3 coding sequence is TGTGCCAGCAGCCAAGAAAGGACAGGGCAGCCCCAGCATTTT. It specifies CASSQERTGQPQHF.

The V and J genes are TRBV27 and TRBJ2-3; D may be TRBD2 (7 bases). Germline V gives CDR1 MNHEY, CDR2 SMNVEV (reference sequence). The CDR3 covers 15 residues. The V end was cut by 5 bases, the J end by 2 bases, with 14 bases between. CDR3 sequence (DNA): TGTGCCAGCAGTGGACTAGGACAGAACACAGATACGCAGTATTTT. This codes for CASSGLGQNTDTQYF.

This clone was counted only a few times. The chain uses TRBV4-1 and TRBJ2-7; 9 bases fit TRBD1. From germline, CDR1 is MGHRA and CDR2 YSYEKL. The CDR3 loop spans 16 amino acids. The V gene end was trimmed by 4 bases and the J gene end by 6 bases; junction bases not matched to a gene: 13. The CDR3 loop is CASSPAWDRARPEQYF. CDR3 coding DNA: TGCGCCAGCAGCCCCGCATGGGACAGGGCCAGGCCCGAGCAGTACTTC.

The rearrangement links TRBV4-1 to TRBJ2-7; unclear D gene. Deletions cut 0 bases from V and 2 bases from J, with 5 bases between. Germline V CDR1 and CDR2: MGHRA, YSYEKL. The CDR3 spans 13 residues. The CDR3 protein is CASSQEGPYEQYF. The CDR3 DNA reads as TGCGCCAGCAGCCAAGAGGGCCCCTACGAGCAGTACTTC.

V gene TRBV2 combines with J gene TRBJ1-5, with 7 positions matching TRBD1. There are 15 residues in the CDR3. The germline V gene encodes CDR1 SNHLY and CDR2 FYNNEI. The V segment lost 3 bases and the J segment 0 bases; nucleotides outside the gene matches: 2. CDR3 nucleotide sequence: TGTGCCAGCAGTGAGGGACAGAGTAGCAATCAGCCCCAGCATTTT. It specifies CASSEGQSSNQPQHF.

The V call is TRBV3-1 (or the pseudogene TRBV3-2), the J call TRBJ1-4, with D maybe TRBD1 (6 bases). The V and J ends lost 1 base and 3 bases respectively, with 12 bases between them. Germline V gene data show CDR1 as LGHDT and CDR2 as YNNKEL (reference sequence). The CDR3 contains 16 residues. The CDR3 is CASSQVVGASNEKLFF. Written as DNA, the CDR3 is TGTGCCAGCAGCCAAGTGGTGGGGGCTTCTAATGAAAAACTGTTTTTT.

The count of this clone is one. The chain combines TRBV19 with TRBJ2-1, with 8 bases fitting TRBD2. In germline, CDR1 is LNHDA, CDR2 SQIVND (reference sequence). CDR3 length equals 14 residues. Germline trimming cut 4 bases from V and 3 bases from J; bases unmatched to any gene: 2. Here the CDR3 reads CASSSSGIYNEQFF. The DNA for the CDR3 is TGTGCCAGTAGTAGTAGCGGGATCTACAATGAGCAGTTCTTC.

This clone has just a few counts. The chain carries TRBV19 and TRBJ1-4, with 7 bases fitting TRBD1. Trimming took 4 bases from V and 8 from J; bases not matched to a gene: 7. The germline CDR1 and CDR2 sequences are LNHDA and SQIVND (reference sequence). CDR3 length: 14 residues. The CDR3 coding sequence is TGTGCCAGTAGTACTCATCTCAGGGGGGAAAAACTGTTTTTT. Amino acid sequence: CASSTHLRGEKLFF.

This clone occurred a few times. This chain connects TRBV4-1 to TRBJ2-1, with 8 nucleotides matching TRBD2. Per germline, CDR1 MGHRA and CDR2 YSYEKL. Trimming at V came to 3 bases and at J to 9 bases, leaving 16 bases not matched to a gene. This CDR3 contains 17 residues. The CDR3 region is CASSHEPTTGTRGEQFF. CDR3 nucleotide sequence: TGCGCCAGCAGCCATGAGCCTACCACCGGGACTAGGGGTGAGCAGTTCTTC.

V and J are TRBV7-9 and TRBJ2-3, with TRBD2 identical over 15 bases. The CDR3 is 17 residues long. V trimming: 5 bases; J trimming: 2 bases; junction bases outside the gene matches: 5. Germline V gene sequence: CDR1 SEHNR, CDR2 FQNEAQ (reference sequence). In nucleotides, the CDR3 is TGTGCCAGCAGCCGGTGGACTAGCGGGAGGGCCACAGATACGCAGTATTTT. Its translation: CASSRWTSGRATDTQYF.

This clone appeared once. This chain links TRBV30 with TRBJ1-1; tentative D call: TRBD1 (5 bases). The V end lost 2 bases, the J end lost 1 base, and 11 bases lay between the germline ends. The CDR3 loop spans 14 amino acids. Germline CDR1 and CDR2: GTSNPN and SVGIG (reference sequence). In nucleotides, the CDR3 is TGTGCCTGGAGTCGGCAGGGATGGAACACTGAAGCTTTCTTT. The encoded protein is CAWSRQGWNTEAFF.

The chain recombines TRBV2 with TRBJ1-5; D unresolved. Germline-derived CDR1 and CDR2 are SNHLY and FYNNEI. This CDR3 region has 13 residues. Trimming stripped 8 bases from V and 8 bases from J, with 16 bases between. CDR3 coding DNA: TGTGCCAGCCACCGGGGTGGAGTTGAGCCCCAGCATTTT. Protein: CASHRGGVEPQHF.

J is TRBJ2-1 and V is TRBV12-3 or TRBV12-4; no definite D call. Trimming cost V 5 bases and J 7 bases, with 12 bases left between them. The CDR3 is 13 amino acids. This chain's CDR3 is CASSPRPQNEQFF. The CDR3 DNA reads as TGTGCCAGCAGTCCTCGACCACAGAATGAGCAGTTCTTC.

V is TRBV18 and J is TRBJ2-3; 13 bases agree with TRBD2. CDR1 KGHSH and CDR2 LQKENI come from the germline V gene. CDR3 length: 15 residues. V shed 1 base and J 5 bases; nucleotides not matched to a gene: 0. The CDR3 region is CASSPRTSGRDTQYF. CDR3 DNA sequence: TGTGCCAGCTCACCACGGACTAGCGGGAGAGATACGCAGTATTTT.

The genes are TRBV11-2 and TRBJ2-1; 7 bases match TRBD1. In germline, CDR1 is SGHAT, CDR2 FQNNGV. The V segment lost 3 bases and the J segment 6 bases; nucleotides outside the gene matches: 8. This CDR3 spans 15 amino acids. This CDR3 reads CASSFLQAGGNEQFF. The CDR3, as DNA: TGTGCCAGCAGCTTTCTTCAGGCAGGGGGCAATGAGCAGTTCTTC. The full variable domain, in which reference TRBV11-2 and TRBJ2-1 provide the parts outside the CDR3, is EAGVAQSPRYKIIEKRQSVAFWCNPISGHATLYWYQQILGQGPKLLIQFQNNGVVDDSQLPKDRFSAERLKGVDSTLKIQPAKLEDSAVYLCASSFLQAGGNEQFFGPGTRLTVL.

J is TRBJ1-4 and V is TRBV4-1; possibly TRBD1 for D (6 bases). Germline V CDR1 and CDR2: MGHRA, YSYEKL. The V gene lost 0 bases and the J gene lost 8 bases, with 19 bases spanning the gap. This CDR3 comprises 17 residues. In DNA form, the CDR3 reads TGCGCCAGCAGCCAAGATCATCGGGCTTTAAGGGGGGAAAAACTGTTTTTT. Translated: CASSQDHRALRGEKLFF.

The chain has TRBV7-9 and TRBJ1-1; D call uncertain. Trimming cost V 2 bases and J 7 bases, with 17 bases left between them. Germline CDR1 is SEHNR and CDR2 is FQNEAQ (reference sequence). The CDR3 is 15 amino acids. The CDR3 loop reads CASSLSPKGDYEAFF. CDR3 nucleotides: TGTGCCAGCAGCTTATCCCCAAAAGGAGACTATGAAGCTTTCTTT.

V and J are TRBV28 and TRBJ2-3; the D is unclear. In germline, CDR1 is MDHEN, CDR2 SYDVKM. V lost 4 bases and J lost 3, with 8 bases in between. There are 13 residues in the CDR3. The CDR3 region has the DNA TGTGCCAGCAGTTCCCGGTGGACAGATACGCAGTATTTT. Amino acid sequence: CASSSRWTDTQYF.

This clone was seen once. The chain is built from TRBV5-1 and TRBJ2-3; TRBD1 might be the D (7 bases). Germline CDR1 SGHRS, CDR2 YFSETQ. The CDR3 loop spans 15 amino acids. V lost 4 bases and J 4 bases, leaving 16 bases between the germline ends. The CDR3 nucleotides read TGCGCCAGCAGCCCCGGGGGACAGTTCCCAGATACGCAGTATTTT. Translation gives CASSPGGQFPDTQYF.

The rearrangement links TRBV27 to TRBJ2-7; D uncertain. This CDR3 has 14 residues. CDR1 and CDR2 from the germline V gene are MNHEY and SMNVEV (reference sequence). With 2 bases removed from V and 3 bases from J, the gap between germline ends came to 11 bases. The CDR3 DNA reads TGTGCCAGCAGTTTAAACTGGCGGAGCTACGAGCAGTACTTC. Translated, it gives CASSLNWRSYEQYF.

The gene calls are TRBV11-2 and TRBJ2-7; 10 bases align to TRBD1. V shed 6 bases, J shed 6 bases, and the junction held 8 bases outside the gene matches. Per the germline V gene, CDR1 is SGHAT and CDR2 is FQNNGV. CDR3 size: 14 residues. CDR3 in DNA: TGTGCCAGCAGTCGACAGGGGGCTTTGGGCGAGCAGTACTTC. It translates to CASSRQGALGEQYF.

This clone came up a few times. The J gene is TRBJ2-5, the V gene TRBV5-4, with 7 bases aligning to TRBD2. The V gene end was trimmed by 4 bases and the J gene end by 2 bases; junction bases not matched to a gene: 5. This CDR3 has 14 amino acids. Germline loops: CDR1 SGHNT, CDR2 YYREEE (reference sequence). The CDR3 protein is CASSAWTRQETQYF. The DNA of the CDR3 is TGTGCCAGCAGCGCGTGGACTAGACAAGAGACCCAGTACTTC.

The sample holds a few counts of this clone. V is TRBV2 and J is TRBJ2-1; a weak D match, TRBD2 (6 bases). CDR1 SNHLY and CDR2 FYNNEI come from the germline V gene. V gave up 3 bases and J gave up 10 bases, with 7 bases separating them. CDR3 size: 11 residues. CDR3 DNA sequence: TGTGCCAGCAGTGATACTAGCGAGCAGTTCTTC. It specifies CASSDTSEQFF. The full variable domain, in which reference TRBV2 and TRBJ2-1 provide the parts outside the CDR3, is EPEVTQTPSHQVTQMGQEVILRCVPISNHLYFYWYRQILGQKVEFLVSFYNNEISEKSEIFDDQFSVERPDGSNFTLKIRSTKLEDSAMYFCASSDTSEQFFGPGTRLTVL.

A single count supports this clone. CDR3 in DNA: TGTGCCAGCAGCCCAGGACAGACAGGCTACACCTTC. It is translated as CASSPGQTGYTF. The chain joins TRBV7-9 to TRBJ1-2; maybe TRBD1 (6 bases). The CDR3 is 12 residues long. From germline, CDR1 is SEHNR and CDR2 FQNEAQ (reference sequence). Trimming took 5 bases from V and 8 from J, leaving 12 bases between them. Supplemented by reference TRBV7-9 and TRBJ1-2, the full variable domain reads DTGVSQNPRHKITKRGQNVTFRCDPISEHNRLYWYRQTLGQGPEFLTYFQNEAQLEKSRLLSDRFSAERPKGSFSTLEIQRTEQGDSAMYLCASSPGQTGYTFGSGTRLTVV.

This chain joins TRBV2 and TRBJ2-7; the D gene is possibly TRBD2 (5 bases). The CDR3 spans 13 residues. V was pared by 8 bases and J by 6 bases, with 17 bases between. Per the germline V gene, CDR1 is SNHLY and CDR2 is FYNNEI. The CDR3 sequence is CASDPGVGAEQYF. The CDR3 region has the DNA TGTGCCAGCGACCCCGGGGTCGGTGCCGAGCAGTACTTC.